These 27 T cell receptor beta chains were sequenced from one sample in a study of T cell changes during pregnancy in multiple sclerosis (dated by TCRdb to about 2019). The library was prepared using the immunoSEQ multiplex PCR assay. What TCRdb holds here is the immuneACCESS table cut down to in-frame rearrangements. Part of the clones is not present; checked against another copy, under half of the missing clones reflect an unresolved V gene, and the others are unexplained. For this sample there are approximately 44,000 clones; more than 90% appear just once. Roughly 0.7% of the sample lies in the top ten. The material sequenced was CD4+ T cells from peripheral blood mononuclear cells, taken in the first trimester of pregnancy. These receptors originate from a female donor with multiple sclerosis, enrolled in a pregnancy study.

The V and J genes are TRBV19 and TRBJ2-7; D is perhaps TRBD2 (6 bases). Looked up from germline, CDR1 is LNHDA and CDR2 is SQIVND (reference sequence). The CDR3 spans 12 residues. The ends were cut back, 4 bases at V and 11 bases at J, with 15 bases in the middle. The chain's CDR3 is CASSTLGGPKYF. The CDR3 DNA sequence: TGTGCCAGTAGTACCCTCGGGGGACCGAAGTACTTC.

The rearrangement uses TRBV18 and TRBJ1-1; a weak D match, TRBD1 (6 bases). Germline V CDR1 and CDR2: KGHSH, LQKENI. There are 15 residues in the CDR3. Trimming took off 3 bases at V and 0 bases at J, with 11 bases between the two ends. The CDR3 region is CASSPLQGLNTEAFF. CDR3 in DNA: TGTGCCAGCTCACCCTTACAGGGTTTGAACACTGAAGCTTTCTTT.

The rearrangement links TRBV19 to TRBJ2-2; possible D gene TRBD1, 6 bases. Germline lookup yields CDR1 LNHDA and CDR2 SQIVND (reference sequence). The CDR3 length is 15 residues. The V end lost 5 bases, the J end lost 3 bases, and 13 bases lay between the germline ends. CDR3 region: CASSPLDRYTGELFF. The CDR3 DNA reads TGTGCCAGTAGTCCCCTGGACAGATACACCGGGGAGCTGTTTTTT.

Only one count was recorded for this clone. The genes are TRBV19 and TRBJ2-6, with a weak D call TRBD1 (5 bases). V gave up 3 bases and J gave up 4 bases, with 10 bases separating them. Germline loops: CDR1 LNHDA, CDR2 SQIVND (reference sequence). The length of the CDR3 is 15 residues. The CDR3 sequence: CASSIQGAGANVLTF. The CDR3 DNA follows: TGTGCCAGTAGTATCCAGGGCGCCGGGGCCAACGTCCTGACTTTC.

This clone was counted a few times. This chain uses TRBV5-1 with TRBJ1-1, with 9 bases lining up with TRBD1. The CDR3 totals 16 residues. Trimming at V came to 6 bases and at J to 1 base, leaving 10 bases not matched to a gene. Germline CDR1 is SGHRS and CDR2 is YFSETQ. The CDR3 reads CASTSYPGQGNTEAFF. DNA for the CDR3: TGCGCCAGCACGAGCTACCCGGGACAGGGGAACACTGAAGCTTTCTTT.

The chain links TRBV6-6 to TRBJ2-7; TRBD2 aligns across 9 bases. CDR1 is MNHNY and CDR2 is SVGAGI in the germline V gene (reference sequence). The ends lost 6 bases at V and 1 base at J; junction bases unmatched: 10. CDR3 size: 16 residues. CDR3 amino acids: CASSSGRTDGSYEQYF. In nucleotides, the CDR3 is TGTGCCAGCAGCAGCGGGAGGACAGATGGATCCTACGAGCAGTACTTC.

This clone came up once. The chain links TRBV30 to TRBJ2-1; 9 nucleotides agree with TRBD1. Germline CDR1 and CDR2: GTSNPN and SVGIG (reference sequence). With 6 bases clipped from V and 11 bases from J, the junction kept 5 bases outside the gene matches. CDR3 size: 11 residues. The CDR3 DNA reads as TGTGCCTGCCTAACAGGGGGCAAGCAGTTCTTC. Its protein product is CACLTGGKQFF.

The chain recombines TRBV7-9 with TRBJ2-5; 11 bases match TRBD1. The CDR3 loop spans 14 amino acids. V gave up 1 base and J gave up 10 bases; unmatched junction bases: 5. CDR1 and CDR2 (germline): SEHNR, FQNEAQ (reference sequence). The CDR3 DNA is TGTGCCAGCAGCTTAGGGACAGGGGGCGCGGTCCAGTACTTC. Translated: CASSLGTGGAVQYF.

This chain joins TRBV19 and TRBJ2-1; 8 nucleotides match TRBD2. The V gene end was trimmed by 7 bases and the J gene end by 9 bases; junction bases not matched to a gene: 11. Germline V CDR1 and CDR2: LNHDA, SQIVND (reference sequence). The CDR3 is made up of 14 amino acids. The CDR3 region is CASNGLAGSGEQFF. CDR3 DNA sequence: TGTGCCAGTAACGGGTTAGCGGGATCGGGTGAGCAGTTCTTC.

The CDR3 sequence is CASGRDWSSYEQYF. Written as DNA, the CDR3 is TGTGCCAGCGGGAGGGACTGGAGCTCCTACGAGCAGTACTTC. The chain has TRBV7-2 and TRBJ2-7, with 7 nucleotides matching TRBD2. V trimming: 8 bases; J trimming: 0 bases; junction bases outside the gene matches: 7. Looked up from germline, CDR1 is SGHTA and CDR2 is FQGNSA. The CDR3 spans 14 residues.

V and J are TRBV5-5 and TRBJ1-1; 8 bases are a match to TRBD1. The CDR3 covers 15 residues. The trim removed 4 bases at V and 3 bases at J, leaving 8 bases unmatched. Germline V gene data show CDR1 as SGHKS and CDR2 as YYEKEE (reference sequence). CDR3 sequence (DNA): TGTGCCAGCAGCACCGGACAGGGACTTTACACTGAAGCTTTCTTT. Protein: CASSTGQGLYTEAFF.

This clone was detected once. This chain connects TRBV11-2 to TRBJ1-4; possibly TRBD1 for D (5 bases). V lost 1 base to trimming and J lost 4 bases, with 10 bases between them. The CDR3 length is 15 residues. CDR1 and CDR2 (germline): SGHAT, FQNNGV. The CDR3 bases are TGTGCCAGCAGCTTAGGTGCAGGGCGTAATGAAAAACTGTTTTTT. Residues: CASSLGAGRNEKLFF.

This clone was observed a single time. The chain links TRBV5-1 to TRBJ2-5; perhaps TRBD2 as D (6 bases). Looked up from germline, CDR1 is SGHRS and CDR2 is YFSETQ. Trimming cost V 4 bases and J 5 bases, with 15 bases left between them. CDR3 length: 14 residues. The DNA for the CDR3 is TGCGCCAGCAGCCACGGGACTGCGCGGGAGACCCAGTACTTC. Amino acids: CASSHGTARETQYF.

The chain joins TRBV6-5 to TRBJ2-7; TRBD1 is a possible D gene (6 bases). The V gene's germline CDR1 is MNHEY and CDR2 SVGAGI. Trimming shortened V by 6 bases and J by 3 bases, and 15 bases separated the two germline ends. The CDR3 has 14 residues. The CDR3 here is CASRRSGGFYEQYF. The CDR3 bases are TGTGCCAGCAGGCGATCTGGGGGCTTCTACGAGCAGTACTTC.

This sequence joins TRBV19 and TRBJ1-5; no clear D. From germline, CDR1 is LNHDA and CDR2 SQIVND (reference sequence). The CDR3 contains 15 residues. The V and J ends lost 6 bases and 3 bases respectively, with 15 bases between them. CDR3 in amino acids: CASRNSATLNQPQHF. The DNA of the CDR3 is TGTGCCAGTAGAAATAGTGCGACACTCAATCAGCCCCAGCATTTT.

This sequence joins TRBV10-3 and TRBJ1-2; 8 bases map to TRBD1. The CDR3 runs to 13 residues. The ends lost 7 bases at V and 7 bases at J; junction bases unmatched: 8. CDR1 is ENHRY and CDR2 is SYGVKD in the germline V gene. The CDR3 here is CAITSDRGVGYTF. Written as DNA, the CDR3 is TGTGCCATCACCAGCGACAGGGGAGTTGGCTACACCTTC.

The chain couples TRBV15 to TRBJ1-1, with TRBD1 matching 7 bases. Trimming removed 5 bases from V and 4 bases from J; junction bases left unmatched: 10. This CDR3 is built from 15 residues. CDR1 LNHNV and CDR2 YYDKDF come from the germline V gene (reference sequence). In nucleotides, the CDR3 is TGTGCCACCAGCTCCGGGACAGCGGTTCTCACTGAAGCTTTCTTT. Its protein is CATSSGTAVLTEAFF.

This chain links TRBV19 with TRBJ2-5, with 8 bases identical to TRBD1. The length of the CDR3 is 13 residues. Germline V lookup: CDR1 LNHDA, CDR2 SQIVND (reference sequence). The junction had 1 base not matched to a gene; V was cut back by 4 bases and J by 3 bases. The CDR3 loop reads CASSTQGEETQYF. The CDR3 DNA is TGTGCCAGTAGTACACAGGGGGAAGAGACCCAGTACTTC.

This chain links TRBV29-1 with TRBJ1-1; 8 positions agree with TRBD1. Losses at the gene ends were 7 bases for V and 0 bases for J; bases not matched to a gene: 7. Germline-derived CDR1 and CDR2 are SQVTM and ANQGSEA. The CDR3 runs 14 residues. The CDR3, as DNA: TGCAGCGCCGACAGGGGCCCAATGAACACTGAAGCTTTCTTT. This gives the protein CSADRGPMNTEAFF.

This chain uses TRBV2 with TRBJ1-2; TRBD1 aligns across 7 bases. The CDR3 covers 12 residues. V shed 10 bases, J shed 4 bases, and the junction held 6 bases outside the gene matches. Germline CDR1 reads SNHLY; CDR2 reads FYNNEI. This CDR3 is CAILTGPYGYTF. The CDR3 DNA reads as TGTGCCATCCTGACAGGGCCCTATGGCTACACCTTC.

This clone was detected only once. The rearrangement links TRBV5-4 to TRBJ1-1, with a possible D match to TRBD1 (5 bases). V gave up 4 bases and J gave up 7 bases, with 20 bases separating them. Germline V lookup: CDR1 SGHNT, CDR2 YYREEE (reference sequence). The CDR3 sequence is 15 residues long. CDR3 sequence: CASSPPRGGRNEAFF. In DNA, the CDR3 is TGTGCCAGCAGCCCACCGAGGGGAGGACGCAATGAAGCTTTCTTT.

The chain has TRBV2 and TRBJ2-7; TRBD1 matches 8 bases. CDR1 SNHLY and CDR2 FYNNEI come from the germline V gene. Trimming removed 6 bases from V and 3 bases from J; junction bases left unmatched: 7. CDR3 length equals 14 residues. As DNA, the CDR3 is TGTGCCAGCAGAAATGGACAGGGACTCTACGAGCAGTACTTC. It translates to CASRNGQGLYEQYF.

This chain links TRBV28 with TRBJ2-1, with TRBD2 identical over 10 bases. The V and J ends lost 4 bases and 6 bases, in that order; junction bases with no gene match: 6. The CDR3 contains 15 residues. Germline V gene sequence: CDR1 MDHEN, CDR2 SYDVKM. The CDR3 nucleotides are TGTGCCAGCAGTTCCGGGACTAGCGAGACCAATGAGCAGTTCTTC. It yields the protein CASSSGTSETNEQFF.

The chain employs TRBV7-9 and TRBJ1-1, with no clear D. V lost 6 bases, J lost 2 bases, and 10 bases lay in between. The CDR3 extends over 13 amino acids. Germline V gene lookup returns CDR1 SEHNR and CDR2 FQNEAQ (reference sequence). The CDR3 loop reads CASRRTSNTEAFF. CDR3 nucleotides: TGTGCCAGCAGGCGAACGAGTAACACTGAAGCTTTCTTT.

This chain joins TRBV6-5 and TRBJ2-7, with 7 positions matching TRBD1. The CDR3 is made up of 14 amino acids. Trimming removed 6 bases from V and 5 bases from J; junction bases left unmatched: 10. Germline lookup yields CDR1 MNHEY and CDR2 SVGAGI. For the CDR3, the DNA is TGTGCCAGCAGGATTACCGGGACAGCCGACGAGCAGTACTTC. Translation gives CASRITGTADEQYF.

The J gene is TRBJ2-1, the V gene TRBV7-2, with TRBD1 as a possible D gene (6 bases). Germline CDR1 reads SGHTA; CDR2 reads FQGNSA. V was cut by 1 base and J by 7 bases, with 11 bases left in between. The CDR3 is 14 residues long. The CDR3 DNA reads as TGTGCCAGCAGCTTAGTGGGGGCGCGAAATGAGCAGTTCTTC. Protein sequence: CASSLVGARNEQFF.

The chain carries TRBV15 and TRBJ2-7, with D tentatively TRBD1 (5 bases). Per germline, CDR1 LNHNV and CDR2 YYDKDF (reference sequence). The CDR3 consists of 15 residues. Deletions cut 5 bases from V and 4 bases from J, with 18 bases between. CDR3 sequence (DNA): TGTGCCACCAGCCAACGGCAGGGCAGAGGTTACGAGCAGTACTTC. This gives the protein CATSQRQGRGYEQYF.